A single sample gave rise to the 22 T cell receptor beta chains below, sequenced in a study of blood T cell repertoires in COVID-19. Sequencing used immunoSEQ multiplex PCR; TCRdb keeps in-frame clones, though not all of them. The sample has approximately 70,000 clones, about nine tenths seen once. The sequenced material came from peripheral blood. Receptors originate from a human donor in a cohort sampled during active COVID-19.

This clone was recorded only once. The genes are TRBV4-1 and TRBJ1-1; 9 bases are shared with TRBD1. There are 16 residues in the CDR3. The germline V gene encodes CDR1 MGHRA and CDR2 YSYEKL. V lost 2 bases and J lost 3; bases outside the gene matches: 7. The chain's CDR3 is CASSQRPGTGHTEAFF. The CDR3 bases are TGCGCCAGCAGCCAAAGACCCGGGACAGGGCACACTGAAGCTTTCTTT.

This chain connects TRBV28 to TRBJ2-3, with TRBD1 matching 8 bases. With V trimmed by 5 bases and J by 4 bases, 2 bases remained unmatched. Germline values: CDR1 MDHEN, CDR2 SYDVKM. This CDR3 contains 13 residues. In nucleotides, the CDR3 is TGTGCCAGCAGTATGGACAGGGCAGATACGCAGTATTTT. This codes for CASSMDRADTQYF.

This rearrangement joins TRBV2 to TRBJ2-1; D is perhaps TRBD2 (6 bases). Germline V gives CDR1 SNHLY, CDR2 FYNNEI. Trimming pared 5 bases from V and 10 bases from J, leaving 18 bases between. The CDR3 spans 14 residues. CDR3 sequence reads: CASSHWDSPEEQFF. CDR3 nucleotide sequence: TGTGCCAGCAGTCACTGGGACTCCCCAGAGGAGCAGTTCTTC.

The chain combines TRBV21-1 with TRBJ2-1; TRBD2 was called by the table and not checked on the DNA. TRBV21-1 is a recognized pseudogene. The CDR3 runs to 14 residues. The CDR3 DNA reads TGTGCCAGCAGCGGAGGGCTGGCCAACAATGAGCAGTTCTTC. Amino acids: CASSGGLANNEQFF.

The V call is TRBV7-3, the J call TRBJ2-1, with 7 bases matching TRBD2. This CDR3 comprises 14 residues. The ends lost 3 bases at V and 7 bases at J; junction bases unmatched: 6. The germline gives CDR1 SGHTA, CDR2 FQGTGA. The CDR3 DNA is TGTGCCAGCAGCTTGTCGGGGGGAAGGAATGAGCAGTTCTTC. It encodes CASSLSGGRNEQFF.

The gene calls are TRBV23-1 and TRBJ2-5; D unresolved. TRBV23-1 is an ORF, with its function uncertain. Trimming shortened V by 6 bases and J by 5 bases, and 13 bases separated the two germline ends. This CDR3 has 13 amino acids. This CDR3 is CASSLGPSETQYF. The CDR3 DNA sequence: TGCGCCAGCAGCCTCGGTCCCTCGGAGACCCAGTACTTC.

V gene TRBV5-1 combines with J gene TRBJ1-3, with D possibly TRBD1 on 6 matching bases. V gave up 4 bases and J gave up 0 bases, with 11 bases separating them. This CDR3 is built from 15 residues. Germline V gene lookup returns CDR1 SGHRS and CDR2 YFSETQ. The CDR3 sequence: CASSQGTDSGNTIYF. The CDR3 DNA reads as TGCGCCAGCAGCCAGGGGACCGACTCTGGAAACACCATATATTTT.

The J gene is TRBJ2-1, the V gene TRBV11-2; 8 positions agree with TRBD2. The CDR3 spans 16 residues. Germline V lookup: CDR1 SGHAT, CDR2 FQNNGV. The V segment lost 1 base and the J segment 7 bases; nucleotides outside the gene matches: 9. CDR3 residues: CASSLVISGTPNEQFF. As DNA, the CDR3 is TGTGCCAGCAGCTTAGTTATTAGCGGGACGCCGAATGAGCAGTTCTTC. Supplemented by reference TRBV11-2 and TRBJ2-1, the full variable domain reads EAGVAQSPRYKIIEKRQSVAFWCNPISGHATLYWYQQILGQGPKLLIQFQNNGVVDDSQLPKDRFSAERLKGVDSTLKIQPAKLEDSAVYLCASSLVISGTPNEQFFGPGTRLTVL.

The chain is built from TRBV11-3 and TRBJ1-1, with 7 bases lining up with TRBD1. V gave up 2 bases and J gave up 0 bases; unmatched junction bases: 15. The CDR3 contains 19 residues. CDR1 and CDR2 from the germline V gene are SGHNT and YENEEA. CDR3 DNA sequence: TGTGCCAGCAGCTTATCCCGGGGCAGGGGGTTTGACATGAACACTGAAGCTTTCTTT. Protein: CASSLSRGRGFDMNTEAFF.

J is TRBJ2-7 and V is TRBV3-1 (or the pseudogene TRBV3-2); 14 nucleotides align to TRBD2. The CDR3 contains 15 residues. Germline values: CDR1 LGHDT, CDR2 YNNKEL (reference sequence). Trimming at V came to 4 bases and at J to 2 bases, leaving 1 base not matched to a gene. CDR3 sequence: CASSLGLAGAYEQYF. The CDR3 bases are TGTGCCAGCAGCCTGGGACTAGCGGGGGCCTACGAGCAGTACTTC.

The chain employs TRBV5-4 and TRBJ2-6, with TRBD2 matching 10 bases. Losses at the gene ends were 4 bases for V and 0 bases for J; bases not matched to a gene: 7. The CDR3 sequence is 18 residues long. Per the germline V gene, CDR1 is SGHNT and CDR2 is YYREEE (reference sequence). CDR3 coding DNA: TGTGCCAGCAGCCGGACTAGCGGAGGCCTCTCTGGGGCCAACGTCCTGACTTTC. Its translation: CASSRTSGGLSGANVLTF.

This chain links TRBV19 with TRBJ1-2, with 9 positions matching TRBD1. The CDR3 extends over 16 amino acids. V was clipped by 7 bases and J by 7 bases; unmatched bases: 16. Germline-derived CDR1 and CDR2 are LNHDA and SQIVND (reference sequence). The CDR3 reads CASNTPGDRDRRGYTF. The CDR3 DNA sequence: TGTGCCAGTAACACCCCGGGGGACAGGGATCGACGTGGCTACACCTTC.

The gene calls are TRBV6-5 and TRBJ2-7; 9 bases align to TRBD1. CDR1 is MNHEY, CDR2 SVGAGI, per germline. The CDR3 spans 14 residues. Trimming cost V 2 bases and J 9 bases; bases outside gene matches: 8. The CDR3 sequence: CASSYGTGKDGQYF. CDR3 sequence (DNA): TGTGCCAGCAGTTACGGGACAGGGAAGGATGGGCAGTACTTC.

V gene TRBV5-8 combines with J gene TRBJ1-3; TRBD1 agrees at 8 bases. Unmatched junction bases numbered 3, after V lost 3 bases and J lost 4 bases. This CDR3 contains 14 residues. CDR1 is SGHTS and CDR2 is YDEGEE in the germline V gene. The CDR3 DNA reads TGTGCCAGCAGCTCGGGACAGGTCGGAAACACCATATATTTT. Amino acid sequence: CASSSGQVGNTIYF.

V is TRBV7-2 and J is TRBJ2-2; maybe TRBD1 (6 bases). Trimming cost V 5 bases and J 14 bases, with 24 bases left between them. Germline V lookup: CDR1 SGHTA, CDR2 FQGNSA. This CDR3 has 15 residues. Here the CDR3 DNA reads TGTGCCAGCAGCATGGACAGTGGATTGAATTTAAGACTGTTTTTT. This encodes CASSMDSGLNLRLFF.

The genes are TRBV5-1 and TRBJ2-7; weak D call: TRBD2 (5 bases). This CDR3 contains 16 residues. From germline, CDR1 is SGHRS and CDR2 YFSETQ. Trimming shortened V by 0 bases and J by 5 bases, and 18 bases separated the two germline ends. CDR3 region: CASSLGTGRRGDEQYF. The CDR3 nucleotides read TGCGCCAGCAGCTTGGGGACCGGTCGCCGGGGAGACGAGCAGTACTTC.

The chain recombines TRBV5-4 with TRBJ2-3; D is undetermined. The germline CDR1 and CDR2 sequences are SGHNT and YYREEE (reference sequence). V was cut by 5 bases and J by 5 bases, with 15 bases left in between. This CDR3 comprises 14 residues. The CDR3 here is CASSSSQGGDTQYF. In DNA form, the CDR3 reads TGTGCCAGCAGTAGCAGCCAAGGTGGAGATACGCAGTATTTT.

This sequence joins TRBV5-1 and TRBJ2-2; 12 bases are shared with TRBD2. The CDR3 is 16 amino acids. With V trimmed by 4 bases and J by 2 bases, 3 bases remained unmatched. Germline loops: CDR1 SGHRS, CDR2 YFSETQ. As DNA, the CDR3 is TGCGCCAGCAGCCCACTAGCGGGAGGCAACACCGGGGAGCTGTTTTTT. It encodes CASSPLAGGNTGELFF.

This rearrangement joins TRBV5-6 to TRBJ1-5; D might be TRBD1 (5 bases). V dropped 1 base and J dropped 4 bases, with 9 bases sitting between them. The CDR3 length is 14 residues. CDR1 is SGHDT, CDR2 YYEEEE, per germline. The DNA for the CDR3 is TGTGCCAGCAGCTTGTACAGGACAAATCAGCCCCAGCATTTT. It translates to CASSLYRTNQPQHF.

The V call is TRBV6-5, the J call TRBJ2-1; TRBD1 matches 10 bases. J gave up 6 bases and V 6 bases, and 8 bases lay outside the gene matches. The CDR3 covers 15 residues. Germline V lookup: CDR1 MNHEY, CDR2 SVGAGI. In DNA, the CDR3 is TGTGCCAGCAGAAGACCGGGACAGGGGTCCAATGAGCAGTTCTTC. Encoded protein: CASRRPGQGSNEQFF.

The CDR3, as DNA: TGCGCCAGCAGCTTGGGACAGGGGGCTCGGGAGACCCAGTACTTC. It is translated as CASSLGQGARETQYF. The chain recombines TRBV5-1 with TRBJ2-5; 10 bases map to TRBD1. In germline, CDR1 is SGHRS, CDR2 YFSETQ. The V segment lost 0 bases and the J segment 5 bases; nucleotides outside the gene matches: 4. The CDR3 totals 15 residues.

This sequence joins TRBV6-6 and TRBJ2-2; 9 nucleotides align to TRBD1. The V gene end was trimmed by 0 bases and the J gene end by 6 bases; junction bases not matched to a gene: 5. This CDR3 comprises 16 residues. CDR1 and CDR2 from the germline V gene are MNHNY and SVGAGI (reference sequence). CDR3 region: CASSYSQGAVAGELFF. CDR3 nucleotide sequence: TGTGCCAGCAGTTACTCACAGGGGGCGGTAGCCGGGGAGCTGTTTTTT.